This T cell receptor (beta chain) was identified in a study of shared T cell receptors in the human thymus. Measured with immunoSEQ multiplex PCR; TCRdb has only the in-frame clones, and not every one. The data hold hundreds of thousands of clones, with approximately 89% observed a single time. The V end lost 3 bases, the J end lost 7 bases, and 15 bases lay between the germline ends. The germline V gene encodes CDR1 KGHSH and CDR2 LQKENI. The CDR3 extends over 14 amino acids. These data are also associated with another study on human thymus T cells. Turning to that study: All donors were healthy Finnish infants who were undergoing corrective surgery to treat congenital heart defects. The thymus was resected at corrective cardiac surgery. Thymic and blood repertoires appeared to display a bias in their usage of V and J genes. Overlap was high between thymic repertoires from unrelated individuals, as reported in related research.

The receptor's source is a boy under two years old with a congenital heart defect. Sequences were obtained from thymocytes. V and J are TRBV18 and TRBJ1-1; D is undetermined. The CDR3 bases are TGTGCCAGCTCACCGGTTACAGCTCACGATGAAGCTTTCTTT. Its translation is CASSPVTAHDEAFF.